A selection of T cell receptor beta chains follows, all from one sample in a study of vaccination and CD4 T cells after COVID-19. MiXCR was run by TCRdb on the PCR reads, yielding one entry per CDR3 protein. This table holds approximately 12,000 distinct CDR3 sequences, around half found once. Their recognized antigens are unknown. Sequencing used CD4+ T cells from blood, cultured in vitro. The receptors originated from a human donor who had recovered from COVID-19. The CDR3 runs from the conserved cysteine through the conserved F or W. D genes are given only for firm matches. Size tells how often a clone was seen (once, few, many) or the class of an expanded clone, and some rows leave it out.

>TRBD1|TRBJ1-5|TRBV30|few
CAYRGFGNQPQHF
TGTGCCTACAGGGGGTTCGGCAATCAGCCCCAGCATTTT
>TRBD2|TRBJ2-1|TRBV20-1|.
CSARRTSGRGSYNEQFF
TGCAGTGCTAGAAGGACTAGCGGGAGGGGGTCCTACAATGAGCAGTTCTTC
>.|TRBJ2-2|TRBV7-2|few
CASSGFRSTELFF
TGTGCCAGCAGCGGGTTCAGGAGTACGGAGCTGTTTTTT
>.|TRBJ1-6|TRBV6-2/TRBV6-3|few
CASSLVGVGNSPLHF
TGTGCCAGCAGTTTGGTAGGGGTGGGCAATTCACCCCTCCACTTT
>TRBD1|TRBJ1-2|TRBV7-2|few
CASSSGQGLYGYTF
TGTGCCAGCAGCTCGGGACAGGGCCTTTATGGCTACACCTTC
>.|TRBJ1-1|TRBV5-4|.
CASSLAHLATEAFF
TGTGCCAGCAGCTTGGCGCACCTAGCCACTGAAGCTTTCTTT
>TRBD2|TRBJ2-1|TRBV19|.
CASSGGGIYEQFF
TGTGCCAGTAGTGGCGGGGGGATCTATGAGCAGTTCTTC
>.|TRBJ1-2|TRBV10-3|.
CAISLQSNYGYTF
TGTGCCATCAGCTTACAGAGTAACTATGGCTACACCTTC
>.|TRBJ1-2|TRBV6-2/TRBV6-3|.
CASSWAGGYTF
TGTGCCAGCAGTTGGGCAGGCGGCTACACCTTC
>TRBD1|TRBJ1-2|TRBV2|few
CASRADRDIEGYTF
TGTGCCAGCAGGGCAGACAGGGATATCGAGGGCTACACCTTC
>.|TRBJ2-3|TRBV5-1|once
CASTIAESTDTQYF
TGCGCCAGCACTATAGCGGAATCCACAGATACGCAGTATTTT
>.|TRBJ2-7|TRBV20-1|.
CSAREIAGGEQYF
TGCAGTGCTAGAGAAATAGCTGGGGGGGAGCAGTACTTC
>.|TRBJ1-2|TRBV6-5|.
CASSYSGGRYGYTF
TGTGCCAGCAGTTACTCGGGAGGGAGGTATGGCTACACCTTC
>TRBD1|TRBJ1-1|TRBV28|.
CASSKTGAMNTEAFF
TGTGCCAGCAGCAAAACAGGGGCGATGAACACTGAAGCTTTCTTT
>TRBD2|TRBJ2-2|TRBV20-1|.
CSASRSGRANTGELFF
TGCAGTGCTAGCCGCAGCGGGAGAGCGAACACCGGGGAGCTGTTTTTT
>TRBD1|TRBJ1-1|TRBV9|.
CASSGNREGQGSAFF
TGTGCCAGCAGCGGAAACAGAGAGGGACAGGGTTCAGCTTTCTTT
>.|TRBJ2-3|TRBV20-1|.
CSASGGYRTDTQYF
TGCAGTGCTAGCGGCGGTTATCGCACAGATACGCAGTATTTT
>.|TRBJ2-7|TRBV5-5|.
CASSLVGTTSEQYF
TGTGCCAGCAGCTTGGTAGGTACGACGTCCGAGCAGTACTTC
>TRBD2|TRBJ2-3|TRBV7-3|few
CASSPRTSGITDTQYF
TGTGCCAGCAGCCCGCGGACTAGCGGAATCACAGATACGCAGTATTTT
>TRBD1|TRBJ2-5|TRBV28|.
CASSLTKMRQGPQETQYF
TGTGCCAGCAGTTTAACAAAAATGCGACAGGGACCCCAAGAGACCCAGTACTTC
>.|TRBJ2-2|TRBV5-1|once
CASSLGASGELFF
TGCGCCAGCAGCTTGGGGGCAAGCGGGGAGCTGTTTTTT
>.|TRBJ2-5|TRBV7-2|.
CASSRGFAETQYF
TGTGCCAGCAGCCGAGGGTTCGCAGAGACCCAGTACTTC
>.|TRBJ1-2|TRBV4-2|few
CASSDTGSANYGYTF
TGTGCCAGCAGCGACACCGGATCGGCTAACTATGGCTACACCTTC
>.|TRBJ2-7|TRBV7-2|.
CASSAQTGSYEQYF
TGTGCCAGCAGCGCCCAGACAGGTTCCTACGAGCAGTACTTC
>.|TRBJ2-5|TRBV15|.
CATSSIQVLGETQYF
TGTGCCACCAGCAGTATCCAGGTCCTAGGAGAGACCCAGTACTTC
>TRBD1|TRBJ2-5|TRBV7-3|once
CASSQTGTGGRQETQYF
TGTGCCAGCAGCCAAACCGGGACAGGGGGCCGCCAAGAGACCCAGTACTTC
>TRBD2|TRBJ2-4|TRBV27|.
CASSHASGRAGFGKNIQYF
TGTGCCAGCAGTCACGCTAGCGGGAGGGCGGGTTTTGGCAAAAACATTCAGTACTTC
>.|TRBJ2-7|TRBV27|.
CASSPLGSYEQYF
TGTGCCAGCAGTCCCCTCGGGTCCTACGAGCAGTACTTC
>TRBD2|TRBJ2-7|TRBV7-9|few
CASSQTGLAYEQYF
TGTGCCAGCAGCCAAACAGGACTAGCCTACGAGCAGTACTTC
>.|TRBJ2-1|TRBV10-3|.
CATCFEGSYNEQFF
TGTGCCACGTGTTTTGAGGGCTCCTACAATGAGCAGTTCTTC
>.|TRBJ1-6|TRBV20-1|.
CSARGYRDRDSPLHF
TGCAGTGCTAGAGGATACAGGGATCGGGACTCACCCCTCCACTTT
>.|TRBJ1-1|TRBV2|once
CASSERAGRTEAFF
TGTGCCAGCAGTGAACGGGCAGGGAGGACTGAAGCTTTCTTT
>.|TRBJ1-2|TRBV7-2|.
CASSLGGFGGYTF
TGTGCCAGCAGCTTAGGGGGGTTCGGAGGCTACACCTTC
>.|TRBJ1-6|TRBV6-2/TRBV6-3|.
CASSYGSSSYNSPLHF
TGTGCCAGCAGTTATGGGTCGAGCTCCTATAATTCACCCCTCCACTTT
>TRBD1|TRBJ2-1|TRBV6-1|.
CASTKVTGGKVDNEQFF
TGTGCCAGCACCAAGGTGACAGGGGGCAAAGTAGACAATGAGCAGTTCTTC
>.|TRBJ2-7|TRBV7-2|.
CASSRPGQYEQYF
TGTGCCAGCAGCAGACCCGGGCAGTACGAGCAGTACTTC
>.|TRBJ2-7|TRBV27|.
CASRREAGRREQYF
TGTGCCAGCAGGCGCGAAGCAGGGCGTCGGGAGCAGTACTTC
>TRBD2|TRBJ2-3|TRBV20-1|.
CSARLAGVKNTQYF
TGCAGTGCTCGACTAGCGGGAGTTAAAAATACGCAGTATTTT
>.|TRBJ2-7|TRBV30|.
CAWSVLPVGGEQYF
TGTGCCTGGAGTGTACTACCTGTGGGCGGGGAGCAGTACTTC
>.|TRBJ2-7|TRBV7-2|.
CASSLEAREQYF
TGTGCCAGCAGCTTAGAGGCGAGAGAGCAGTACTTC
>.|TRBJ1-2|TRBV30|.
CAWSVGLWGDGYTF
TGTGCCTGGAGTGTAGGGTTGTGGGGAGATGGCTACACCTTC
>.|TRBJ2-1|TRBV6-1|few
CASSERGRGEQFF
TGTGCCAGCAGTGAACGGGGACGGGGTGAGCAGTTCTTC
>.|TRBJ2-3|TRBV4-3|.
CASSVDPGDTQYF
TGCGCCAGCAGCGTCGATCCCGGAGATACGCAGTATTTT
>TRBD1|TRBJ1-5|TRBV6-2/TRBV6-3|.
CASSYLLGQGEGNQPQHF
TGTGCCAGCAGTTACCTTCTAGGGCAGGGGGAAGGAAATCAGCCCCAGCATTTT
>TRBD2|TRBJ2-5|TRBV2|few
CASSATSGVGETQYF
TGTGCCAGCAGTGCTACTAGCGGGGTGGGAGAGACCCAGTACTTC
>TRBD2|TRBJ2-3|TRBV6-2/TRBV6-3|.
CASRSSGAGTDTQYF
TGTGCCAGCAGGTCTAGCGGGGCAGGGACAGATACGCAGTATTTT
>.|TRBJ2-1|TRBV28|.
CASSFSRIGGEQFF
TGTGCCAGCAGTTTCAGTCGAATCGGCGGGGAGCAGTTCTTC
>.|TRBJ1-1|TRBV11-3|.
CASSLGGTNTEAFF
TGTGCCAGCAGCTTAGGTGGCACGAACACTGAAGCTTTCTTT
>.|TRBJ2-7|TRBV28|few
CASSPPRAREQYF
TGTGCCAGCAGTCCCCCAAGGGCCAGGGAGCAGTACTTC
>.|TRBJ2-3|TRBV28|few
CASSLSGGDSTDTQYF
TGTGCCAGCAGTTTATCAGGCGGGGACAGCACAGATACGCAGTATTTT
>.|TRBJ1-4|TRBV20-1|few
CSARQGEKLFF
TGCAGTGCTAGACAGGGTGAAAAACTGTTTTTT
>.|TRBJ1-2|TRBV5-6|.
CASSLEPRPFYGYTF
TGTGCCAGCAGCTTGGAGCCCAGGCCGTTCTATGGCTACACCTTC
>.|TRBJ1-6|TRBV20-1|few
CSAKGRGGSSYNSPLHF
TGCAGTGCTAAGGGCAGGGGAGGGAGCTCCTATAATTCACCCCTCCACTTT